These 28 T cell receptor beta chains originate from one sample sequenced in a study of blood T cell repertoires in COVID-19. Assay used: immunoSEQ multiplex PCR; TCRdb lists only in-frame clones, some missing. The sample has around 190,000 clones; approximately 81% are singletons. What was sequenced was peripheral blood. The receptors here all came from a woman of 80 years or more with acute or convalescent COVID-19.

The J gene is TRBJ2-4, the V gene TRBV6-5; 11 bases are shared with TRBD2. V trimming: 2 bases; J trimming: 8 bases; junction bases outside the gene matches: 8. Germline assignment: CDR1 MNHEY and CDR2 SVGAGI. This CDR3 has 16 residues. CDR3 bases: TGTGCCAGCAGTTACACTCTAGCGGGAGGCGGGGACATTCAGTACTTC. Protein sequence: CASSYTLAGGGDIQYF.

The V gene is TRBV9, the J gene TRBJ2-3; the D is unclear. The CDR3 sequence is 13 residues long. CDR1 is SGDLS and CDR2 is YYNGEE in the germline V gene. V lost 0 bases and J lost 4, with 6 bases in between. The DNA of the CDR3 is TGTGCCAGCAGCGTAGTCGACTCAGATACGCAGTATTTT. Its protein is CASSVVDSDTQYF.

The V and J genes are TRBV7-2 and TRBJ1-6; unclear D gene. V lost 5 bases to trimming and J lost 5 bases, with 7 bases between them. This CDR3 is 13 amino acids long. Germline CDR1 is SGHTA and CDR2 is FQGNSA. The CDR3 DNA reads as TGTGCCAGCAGCGGCGGTAATAATTCACCCCTCCACTTT. Translated, it gives CASSGGNNSPLHF.

V is TRBV7-8 and J is TRBJ1-5; TRBD1 agrees at 11 bases. Germline V CDR1 and CDR2: SGHVS, FQNEAQ. The CDR3 spans 18 residues. V lost 5 bases to trimming and J lost 0 bases; unmatched junction nucleotides: 9. CDR3 in DNA: TGTGCCAGCAGCGCGTCCGGGACAGGGGGATATAGCAATCAGCCCCAGCATTTT. This sequence encodes CASSASGTGGYSNQPQHF. Combining the CDR3 with reference TRBV7-8 and TRBJ1-5 gives the whole variable domain GAGVSQSPRYKVAKRGQDVALRCDPISGHVSLFWYQQALGQGPEFLTYFQNEAQLDKSGLPSDRFFAERPEGSVSTLKIQRTQQEDSAVYLCASSASGTGGYSNQPQHFGDGTRLSIL.

This clone was recorded once. J is TRBJ2-5 and V is TRBV12-3 or TRBV12-4; a weak D match, TRBD1 (6 bases). This CDR3 spans 13 amino acids. The V end was cut by 4 bases, the J end by 2 bases, with 8 bases between. CDR3 region: CASSWGQQETQYF. Written as DNA, the CDR3 is TGTGCCAGCAGTTGGGGGCAGCAAGAGACCCAGTACTTC.

This clone was observed a handful of times. The chain carries TRBV10-2 and TRBJ2-7, with D possibly matching TRBD2 (5 bases). CDR1 and CDR2 (germline): WSHSY, SAAADI. The CDR3 spans 15 residues. Trimming pared 10 bases from V and 4 bases from J, leaving 23 bases between. In nucleotides, the CDR3 is TGCGCCAACATACCCACCGCGGAGGATCTTTACGAGCAGTACTTC. Translated, it gives CANIPTAEDLYEQYF.

This clone was picked up a small number of times. J is TRBJ1-3 and V is TRBV28, with D hard to call. This CDR3 spans 14 amino acids. Germline-derived CDR1 and CDR2 are MDHEN and SYDVKM. V gave up 1 base and J gave up 5 bases, with 9 bases separating them. Written as DNA, the CDR3 is TGTGCCAGCAGTTTATATGGACTCAGAAACACCATATATTTT. As protein: CASSLYGLRNTIYF.

The J gene is TRBJ2-1, the V gene TRBV4-1; 7 positions match TRBD2. The germline CDR1 and CDR2 sequences are MGHRA and YSYEKL. The CDR3 is 13 residues long. V lost 0 bases, J lost 9 bases, and 2 bases stayed unmatched. The CDR3 sequence is CASSQDREGEQFF. The CDR3 region has the DNA TGCGCCAGCAGCCAAGATAGGGAGGGTGAGCAGTTCTTC.

This chain connects TRBV18 to TRBJ1-5; unclear D gene. This CDR3 comprises 13 residues. The V end was cut by 3 bases, the J end by 4 bases, with 7 bases between. CDR1 KGHSH and CDR2 LQKENI come from the germline V gene. The CDR3, as DNA: TGTGCCAGCTCACCGGCGGGAAATCAGCCCCAGCATTTT. Its translation: CASSPAGNQPQHF.

The V and J genes are TRBV12-3 or TRBV12-4 and TRBJ2-4; no firm D call. V was clipped by 2 bases and J by 7 bases, with 9 bases between them. The CDR3 length is 13 residues. This CDR3 reads CASSLTLGNIQYF. The CDR3 nucleotides read TGTGCCAGCAGTTTAACCCTAGGCAACATTCAGTACTTC.

The J gene is TRBJ1-2, the V gene TRBV7-2; 8 bases line up with TRBD1. Germline V gene data show CDR1 as SGHTA and CDR2 as FQGNSA. After removal of 1 base from V and 4 bases from J, the junction contained 2 bases not matched to a gene. The CDR3 is made up of 14 amino acids. The CDR3 loop is CASSLGDRGYGYTF. CDR3 nucleotides: TGTGCCAGCAGCTTAGGCGACAGGGGCTATGGCTACACCTTC.

The chain recombines TRBV15 with TRBJ2-1, with TRBD2 identical over 8 bases. This CDR3 is built from 17 residues. The germline gives CDR1 LNHNV, CDR2 YYDKDF (reference sequence). V lost 3 bases and J lost 1; bases outside the gene matches: 8. This CDR3 reads CATSSPTSGTSYNEQFF. Here the CDR3 DNA reads TGTGCCACCAGCAGTCCCACTAGCGGCACATCCTACAATGAGCAGTTCTTC.

The V and J genes are TRBV29-1 and TRBJ1-1; maybe TRBD1 (5 bases). This CDR3 region has 12 residues. The germline CDR1 and CDR2 sequences are SQVTM and ANQGSEA. Trimming removed 2 bases at V and 3 bases at J, with 7 bases between. CDR3 coding DNA: TGCAGCGTTGAAAGGGGTGACACTGAAGCTTTCTTT. Protein sequence: CSVERGDTEAFF.

The chain uses TRBV21-1 and TRBJ2-1; the table's D call TRBD2 went unverified against the DNA. TRBV21-1 is a listed pseudogene. The CDR3 has 16 residues. CDR3 loop: CASSSSGELPDNEQFF. The CDR3 nucleotides read TGTGCCAGCAGCAGTTCGGGGGAACTCCCAGACAATGAGCAGTTCTTC.

The J gene is TRBJ2-5, the V gene TRBV18; possibly TRBD1 for D (6 bases). This CDR3 has 17 amino acids. Trimming stripped 3 bases from V and 2 bases from J, with 19 bases between. Germline assignment: CDR1 KGHSH and CDR2 LQKENI. The CDR3 sequence: CASSPVGSGTSQETQYF. In DNA form, the CDR3 reads TGTGCCAGCTCACCTGTAGGTTCCGGGACAAGTCAAGAGACCCAGTACTTC.

This chain links TRBV7-3 with TRBJ1-5, with 10 bases identical to TRBD1. V was pared by 0 bases and J by 4 bases, with 0 bases of the junction left unmatched. Germline CDR1 reads SGHTA; CDR2 reads FQGTGA. CDR3 length: 15 amino acids. The CDR3 region has the DNA TGTGCCAGCAGCTTAACGGGACAGGGGAATCAGCCCCAGCATTTT. It is translated as CASSLTGQGNQPQHF.

The chain has TRBV6-2 or TRBV6-3 and TRBJ2-7; 9 positions match TRBD1. The CDR3 loop spans 14 amino acids. V dropped 2 bases and J dropped 4; count of bases not matched to a gene: 3. Germline lookup yields CDR1 MNHEY and CDR2 SVGEGT. Here the CDR3 reads CASSYGTGLYEQYF. DNA of the CDR3: TGTGCCAGCAGTTACGGGACAGGGTTATACGAGCAGTACTTC.

The chain is built from TRBV5-5 and TRBJ1-2; D possibly corresponds to TRBD1 (5 bases). Germline V lookup: CDR1 SGHKS, CDR2 YYEKEE (reference sequence). Trimming removed 3 bases from V and 2 bases from J, with 14 bases in between. This CDR3 has 15 residues. CDR3 DNA sequence: TGTGCCAGCAGCTCGACTGGGGGGATCAACTATGGCTACACCTTC. Its translation is CASSSTGGINYGYTF.

The CDR3 sequence is CASSYDSPGPNEKLFF. The CDR3 DNA sequence: TGTGCCAGCAGCTACGACTCTCCAGGGCCCAATGAAAAACTGTTTTTT. J is TRBJ1-4 and V is TRBV7-8, with D possibly matching TRBD1 (5 bases). The CDR3 length is 16 residues. Germline V gene data show CDR1 as SGHVS and CDR2 as FQNEAQ. The V and J ends lost 4 bases and 5 bases respectively, with 17 bases between them.

The chain combines TRBV6-6 with TRBJ1-5, with a possible D match to TRBD1 (5 bases). CDR1 is MNHNY and CDR2 is SVGAGI in the germline V gene (reference sequence). Trimming removed 5 bases at V and 7 bases at J, with 18 bases between. This CDR3 contains 15 residues. This CDR3 reads CASSLRGADVQPQHF. CDR3 in DNA: TGTGCCAGCAGTCTCCGTGGGGCGGACGTCCAGCCCCAGCATTTT.

The rearrangement links TRBV7-2 to TRBJ2-7, with 7 bases fitting TRBD2. Germline loops: CDR1 SGHTA, CDR2 FQGNSA. This CDR3 is built from 18 residues. The ends lost 2 bases at V and 2 bases at J; junction bases unmatched: 15. CDR3 sequence: CASSLKRGLASGPYEQYF. For the CDR3, the DNA is TGTGCCAGCAGCTTAAAGCGAGGATTGGCTAGCGGCCCCTACGAGCAGTACTTC.

The gene calls are TRBV7-9 and TRBJ2-2; D might be TRBD1 (5 bases). Germline V gives CDR1 SEHNR, CDR2 FQNEAQ (reference sequence). The V end lost 1 base, the J end lost 6 bases, and 9 bases lay between the germline ends. The CDR3 sequence is 14 residues long. CDR3 sequence: CASSLVGQAGELFF. CDR3 nucleotides: TGTGCCAGCAGCTTAGTGGGGCAGGCCGGGGAGCTGTTTTTT.

The rearrangement links TRBV10-3 to TRBJ2-3; TRBD1 matches 9 bases. V gave up 6 bases and J gave up 0 bases; unmatched junction bases: 4. Germline CDR1 ENHRY, CDR2 SYGVKD. The CDR3 has 15 residues. The CDR3 DNA is TGTGCCATCAGGCAACAGGGGGCGAGCACAGATACGCAGTATTTT. This encodes CAIRQQGASTDTQYF.

V usage is TRBV6-5 and J usage is TRBJ1-1; D gene unclear. V was pared by 4 bases and J by 6 bases, with 18 bases between. Looked up from germline, CDR1 is MNHEY and CDR2 is SVGAGI. The length of the CDR3 is 15 residues. The CDR3 DNA reads as TGTGCCAGCAGTTCCCGAGTTGGGCTTGTGGCTGAAGCTTTCTTT. This encodes CASSSRVGLVAEAFF.

This sequence joins TRBV5-1 and TRBJ2-3; a weak D match, TRBD2 (6 bases). The germline gives CDR1 SGHRS, CDR2 YFSETQ. CDR3 length: 14 residues. V lost 3 bases, J lost 2 bases, and 10 bases lay in between. The CDR3 DNA follows: TGCGCCAGCAGCTCCCTAGCGAACACAGATACGCAGTATTTT. This gives the protein CASSSLANTDTQYF. Supplemented by reference TRBV5-1 and TRBJ2-3, the full variable domain reads KAGVTQTPRYLIKTRGQQVTLSCSPISGHRSVSWYQQTPGQGLQFLFEYFSETQRNKGNFPGRFSGRQFSNSRSEMNVSTLELGDSALYLCASSSLANTDTQYFGPGTRLTVL.

The chain links TRBV5-4 to TRBJ1-1; 9 bases line up with TRBD1. The CDR3 contains 14 residues. The V gene end was trimmed by 3 bases and the J gene end by 4 bases; junction bases not matched to a gene: 4. The germline gives CDR1 SGHNT, CDR2 YYREEE (reference sequence). The CDR3 nucleotides are TGTGCCAGCAGCTCAATGGACAGGGGCACTGAAGCTTTCTTT. Encoded protein: CASSSMDRGTEAFF.

The CDR3 is CASSPPGELFF. The CDR3 DNA is TGTGCCAGCTCACCCCCTGGGGAGCTGTTTTTT. V is TRBV18 and J is TRBJ2-2; D is unresolved. CDR3 size: 11 residues. Trimming removed 3 bases from V and 8 bases from J, with 4 bases in between. Germline V gives CDR1 KGHSH, CDR2 LQKENI.

V usage is TRBV11-3 and J usage is TRBJ2-4; 7 positions agree with TRBD1. Trimming took 2 bases from V and 4 from J; bases not matched to a gene: 11. The germline V gene encodes CDR1 SGHNT and CDR2 YENEEA. This CDR3 is built from 17 residues. The CDR3 protein is CASSLPERKGAKNIQYF. The CDR3 DNA reads TGTGCCAGCAGCTTACCCGAGCGGAAGGGGGCGAAAAACATTCAGTACTTC.